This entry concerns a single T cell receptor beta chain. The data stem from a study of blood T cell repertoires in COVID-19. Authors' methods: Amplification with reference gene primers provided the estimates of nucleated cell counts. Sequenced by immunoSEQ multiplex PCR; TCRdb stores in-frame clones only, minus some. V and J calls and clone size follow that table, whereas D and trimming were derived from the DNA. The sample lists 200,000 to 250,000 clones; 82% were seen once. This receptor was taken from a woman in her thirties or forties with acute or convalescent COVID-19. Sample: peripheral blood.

This CDR3 reads CASGHMHYEQYF. The DNA for the CDR3 is TGTGCCAGCGGACACATGCACTACGAGCAGTACTTC. J is TRBJ2-7 and V is TRBV27, with D possibly TRBD1 on 5 matching bases. The germline gives CDR1 MNHEY, CDR2 SMNVEV (reference sequence). The CDR3 contains 12 residues. The V and J ends lost 8 bases and 3 bases respectively, with 11 bases between them.